This T cell receptor (beta chain) was sequenced in a study of cytomegalovirus exposure and HLA in healthy donors. At the level of the study: HLA-typed donors were the source of approximately 80 million unique TCRs, which an early data release held.

About this clone: Its specificity is unknown.

The PCR used 60 Vbeta and 13 Jbeta primers. This table comes from immunoSEQ multiplex PCR, and its TCRdb copy is limited to in-frame clones, with some not included. The sample has around 150,000 clones; roughly 78% are singletons. The CDR3 length is 16 residues. Germline CDR1 reads SGHTA; CDR2 reads FQGTGA. The V segment lost 1 base and the J segment 10 bases; nucleotides outside the gene matches: 12. General study findings and limits: Most TCR sequences were uncommon, yet certain public TCRs appeared in many donors. One cluster of highly shared sequence variants probably arose as a sequencing artifact.

Sample: PBMCs. The V call is TRBV7-3, the J call TRBJ2-1, with 8 bases that match TRBD2. This clonotype originated in a man aged 40-50 years in good health and CMV-seropositive. The CDR3 reads CASSLKGSGAPLEQFF. In DNA, the CDR3 is TGTGCCAGCAGCTTAAAGGGTAGCGGGGCGCCCCTGGAGCAGTTCTTC.